This TCR beta chain is drawn from a study of blood T cell repertoires in COVID-19. Study details: COVID-19 samples collected from the United States, Italy and Spain covered acute and convalescent phases.

The junction had 14 bases not matched to a gene; V was cut back by 5 bases and J by 4 bases. The CDR3 totals 18 residues. Germline CDR1 reads LNHDA; CDR2 reads SQIVND (reference sequence). In the authors' methods: Using reference gene primer amplification, nucleated cell counts were estimated. TCRdb's table, derived via immunoSEQ multiplex PCR, lists solely in-frame clones and lacks some. V and J calls and clone size are given by that table; D and trimming were obtained from the DNA. The table records 200,000 to 250,000 clones, approximately 86% of them present only once. Those enrolled in Seattle joined during active infection and were followed longitudinally afterward.

The rearrangement joins TRBV19 to TRBJ2-6, with 7 bases that match TRBD1. What was sequenced was peripheral blood. The source is a woman aged 50 to 60 with COVID-19, enrolled during active disease. The chain's CDR3 is CASSGRGGASTGANVLTF. CDR3 nucleotides: TGTGCCAGTAGTGGACGAGGGGGCGCCTCTACAGGGGCCAACGTCCTGACTTTC.